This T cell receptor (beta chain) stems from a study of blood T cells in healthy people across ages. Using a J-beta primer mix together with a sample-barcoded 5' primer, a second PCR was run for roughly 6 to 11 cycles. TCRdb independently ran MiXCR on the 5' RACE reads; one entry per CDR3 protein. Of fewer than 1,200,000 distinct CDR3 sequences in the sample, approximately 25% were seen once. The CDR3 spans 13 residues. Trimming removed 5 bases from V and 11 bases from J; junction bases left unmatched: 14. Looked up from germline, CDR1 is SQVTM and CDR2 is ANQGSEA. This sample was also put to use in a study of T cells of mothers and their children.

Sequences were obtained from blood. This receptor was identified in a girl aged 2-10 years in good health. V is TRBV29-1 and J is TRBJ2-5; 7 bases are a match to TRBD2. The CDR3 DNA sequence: TGCAGCGTTCTTCCGGGGGGTGGAGGGACTCAGTACTTC. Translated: CSVLPGGGGTQYF.